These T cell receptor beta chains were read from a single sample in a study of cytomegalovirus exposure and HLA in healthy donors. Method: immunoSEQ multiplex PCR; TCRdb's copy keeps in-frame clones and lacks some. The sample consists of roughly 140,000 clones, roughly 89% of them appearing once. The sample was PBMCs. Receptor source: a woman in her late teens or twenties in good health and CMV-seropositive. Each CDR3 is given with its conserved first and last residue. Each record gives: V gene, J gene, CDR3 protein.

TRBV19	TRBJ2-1	CASSPGLTYNEQFF
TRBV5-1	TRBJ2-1	CASSFGPGLAGGNEQFF
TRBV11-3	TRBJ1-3	CASSPRFVAAGNTIYF
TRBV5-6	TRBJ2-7	CASSLRTSYREQYF
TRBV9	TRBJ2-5	CASSVLTGGGETQYF
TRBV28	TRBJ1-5	CASSFTLNSNQPQHF
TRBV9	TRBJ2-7	CASSPYGLAGDPNEQYF
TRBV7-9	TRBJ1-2	CASSQDLGLGYTF
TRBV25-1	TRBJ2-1	CASSEEGTRVGVGQFF
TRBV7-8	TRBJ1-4	CASRPRGGNNEKLFF
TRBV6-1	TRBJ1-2	CASSEARLAGGYTF
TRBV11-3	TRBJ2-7	CASSLEGQGFYEQYF
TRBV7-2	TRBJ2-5	CASSLSSGAAQETQYF
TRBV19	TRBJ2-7	CASSRSGSYEQYF
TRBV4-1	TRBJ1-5	CASSQTPLGTVSNQPQHF
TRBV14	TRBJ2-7	CASSHLGGAAPYEQYF
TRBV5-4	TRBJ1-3	CASSLDVASSGNTIYF
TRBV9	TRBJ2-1	CASSVVASGTSYNEQFF
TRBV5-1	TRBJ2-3	CASSLATSGRALLQYF
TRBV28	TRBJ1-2	CASSPSGGYGYTF
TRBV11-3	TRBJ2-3	CASSLGSRGRGDTQYF
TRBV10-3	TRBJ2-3	CAISEKAGGRADTQYF
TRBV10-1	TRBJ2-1	CASRPGTSASSYNEQFF
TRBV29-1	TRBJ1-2	CSVEYDGGYTF
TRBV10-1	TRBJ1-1	CASEDTEAFF
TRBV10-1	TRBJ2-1	CATSPSGINEQFF
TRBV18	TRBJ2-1	CASSHGGEGYNEQFF
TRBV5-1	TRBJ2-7	CASSLAIGGSYEQYF
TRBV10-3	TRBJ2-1	CAISDRTGGYNEQFF
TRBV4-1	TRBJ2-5	CASSQVRTGRETQYF
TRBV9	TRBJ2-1	CASSARTGENEQFF
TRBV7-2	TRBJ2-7	CASSLGGSPSYEQYF
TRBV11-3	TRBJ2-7	CASSLEAGISYEQYF
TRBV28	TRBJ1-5	CASSYEVGTGSNQPQHF
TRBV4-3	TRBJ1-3	CASSQDRRASGNTIYF
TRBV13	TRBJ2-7	CASSLGGLAGDYEQYF
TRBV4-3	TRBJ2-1	CASSHTGTGDDNEQFF
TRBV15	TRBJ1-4	CATSRKPHDIRHEKLFF
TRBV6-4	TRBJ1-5	CASSDSGKRGGENSNQPQHF
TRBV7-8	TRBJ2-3	CASSLRDREADTQYF
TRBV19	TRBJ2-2	CASNSGRASTGELFF